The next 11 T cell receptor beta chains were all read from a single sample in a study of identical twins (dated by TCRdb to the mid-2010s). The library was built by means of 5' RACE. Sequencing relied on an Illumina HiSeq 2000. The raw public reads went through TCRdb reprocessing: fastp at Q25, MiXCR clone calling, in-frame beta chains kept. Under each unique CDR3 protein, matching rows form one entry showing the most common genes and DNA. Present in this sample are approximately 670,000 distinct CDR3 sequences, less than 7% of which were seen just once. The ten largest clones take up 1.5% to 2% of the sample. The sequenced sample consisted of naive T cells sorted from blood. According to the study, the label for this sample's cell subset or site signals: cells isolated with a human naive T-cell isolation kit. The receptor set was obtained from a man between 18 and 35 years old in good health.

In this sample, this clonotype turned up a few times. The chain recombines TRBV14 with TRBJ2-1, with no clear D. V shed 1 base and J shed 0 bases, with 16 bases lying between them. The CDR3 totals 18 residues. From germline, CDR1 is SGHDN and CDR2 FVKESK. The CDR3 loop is CASSQGWRLISSYNEQFF. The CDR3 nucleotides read TGTGCCAGCAGCCAAGGGTGGCGGTTAATAAGCTCCTACAATGAGCAGTTCTTC.

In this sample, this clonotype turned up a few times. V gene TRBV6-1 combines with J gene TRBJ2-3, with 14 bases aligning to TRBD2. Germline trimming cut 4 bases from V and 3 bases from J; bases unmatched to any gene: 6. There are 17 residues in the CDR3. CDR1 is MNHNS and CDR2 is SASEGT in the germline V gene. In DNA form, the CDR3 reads TGTGCCAGCAGTGGACTAGCGGGAGGGTCTGGGACAGATACGCAGTATTTT. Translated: CASSGLAGGSGTDTQYF.

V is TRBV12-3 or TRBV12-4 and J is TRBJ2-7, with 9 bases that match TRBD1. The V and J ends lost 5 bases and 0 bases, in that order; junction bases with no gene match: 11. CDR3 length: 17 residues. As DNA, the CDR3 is TGTGCCAGCAGTGCACAAACCGGGACAGGGAGCTCCTACGAGCAGTACTTC. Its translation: CASSAQTGTGSSYEQYF.

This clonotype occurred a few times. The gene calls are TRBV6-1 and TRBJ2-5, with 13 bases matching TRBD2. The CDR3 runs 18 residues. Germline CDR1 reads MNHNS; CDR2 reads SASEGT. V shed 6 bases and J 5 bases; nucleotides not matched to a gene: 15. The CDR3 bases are TGTGCCAGCAGAAACCCGGGACTAGCGGGACCAACTACGGAGACCCAGTACTTC. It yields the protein CASRNPGLAGPTTETQYF.

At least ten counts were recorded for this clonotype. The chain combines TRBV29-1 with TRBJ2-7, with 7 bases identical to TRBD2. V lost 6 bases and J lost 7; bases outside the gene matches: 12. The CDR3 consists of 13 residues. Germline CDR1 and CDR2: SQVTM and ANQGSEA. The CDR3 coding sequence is TGCAGCGTCCGTGGGAGGGCCTTGAGGGAGCAGTACTTC. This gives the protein CSVRGRALREQYF.

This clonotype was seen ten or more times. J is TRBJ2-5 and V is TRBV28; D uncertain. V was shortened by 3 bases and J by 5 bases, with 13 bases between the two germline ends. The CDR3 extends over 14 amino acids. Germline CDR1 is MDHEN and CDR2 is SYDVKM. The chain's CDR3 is CASSLSPGGETQYF. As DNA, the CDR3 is TGTGCCAGCAGTTTGAGTCCAGGTGGGGAGACCCAGTACTTC. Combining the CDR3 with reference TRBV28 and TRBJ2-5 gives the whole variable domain DVKVTQSSRYLVKRTGEKVFLECVQDMDHENMFWYRQDPGLGLRLIYFSYDVKMKEKGDIPEGYSVSREKKERFSLILESASTNQTSMYLCASSLSPGGETQYFGPGTRLLVL.

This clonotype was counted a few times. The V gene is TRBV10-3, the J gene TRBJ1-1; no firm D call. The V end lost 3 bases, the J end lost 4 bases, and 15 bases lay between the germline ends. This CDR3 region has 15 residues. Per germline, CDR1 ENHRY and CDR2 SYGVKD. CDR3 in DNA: TGTGCCATCAGTGACCCTAGGTTTCTGGGCACTGAAGCTTTCTTT. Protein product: CAISDPRFLGTEAFF.

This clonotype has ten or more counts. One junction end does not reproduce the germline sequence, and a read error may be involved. As DNA, the CDR3 is TGCAGTGCTCCCGGGACTAGCGGATACAGTGAGCAGTTCTTC. Residues: CSAPGTSGYSEQFF. The chain carries TRBV20-1 and TRBJ2-1; 11 positions agree with TRBD2. The CDR3 consists of 14 residues. CDR1 and CDR2 (germline): DFQATT, SNEGSKA (reference sequence).

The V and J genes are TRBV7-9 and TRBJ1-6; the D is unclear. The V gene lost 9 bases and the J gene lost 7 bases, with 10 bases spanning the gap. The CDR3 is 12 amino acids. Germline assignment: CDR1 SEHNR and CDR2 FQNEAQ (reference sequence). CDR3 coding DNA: TGTGCCAGTACAGAGATGAATTCACCCCTCCACTTT. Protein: CASTEMNSPLHF.

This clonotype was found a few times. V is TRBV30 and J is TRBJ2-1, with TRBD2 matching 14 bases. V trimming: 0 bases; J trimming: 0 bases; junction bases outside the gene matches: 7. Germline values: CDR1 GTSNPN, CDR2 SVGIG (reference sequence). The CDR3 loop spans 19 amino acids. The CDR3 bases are TGTGCCTGGAGTGTACCTCGACTAGCGGGAGGGAGCTCCTACAATGAGCAGTTCTTC. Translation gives CAWSVPRLAGGSSYNEQFF.

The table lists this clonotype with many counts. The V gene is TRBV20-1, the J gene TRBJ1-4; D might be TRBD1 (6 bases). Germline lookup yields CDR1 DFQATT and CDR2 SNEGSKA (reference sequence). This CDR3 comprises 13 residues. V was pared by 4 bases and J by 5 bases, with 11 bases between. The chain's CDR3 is CSATRTANEKLFF. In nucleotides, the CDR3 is TGCAGTGCTACCCGGACAGCAAATGAAAAACTGTTTTTT.